This T cell receptor (beta chain) was found in a study of blood T cell repertoires in COVID-19. Measured with immunoSEQ multiplex PCR; TCRdb has only the in-frame clones, and not every one. Among approximately 140,000 clones listed, 84% were seen once. There are 18 residues in the CDR3. Deletions cut 2 bases from V and 6 bases from J, with 23 bases between. Germline V gene lookup returns CDR1 MNHEY and CDR2 SVGEGT. The rearrangement joins TRBV6-2 or TRBV6-3 to TRBJ2-1; D may be TRBD2 (6 bases). The sequence derives from a woman in her 50s who had been exposed to COVID-19. The sample taken for sequencing was PBMCs or T cells enriched from blood (not recorded which). CDR3 in amino acids: CASSYDSDSGSSSNEQFF. CDR3 in DNA: TGTGCCAGCAGTTACGACAGCGATAGCGGATCGTCTTCCAATGAGCAGTTCTTC.